Presented here are 14 T cell receptor beta chains from one specimen sequenced in a study of blood T cell repertoires in COVID-19. Clones were sequenced by immunoSEQ multiplex PCR, and TCRdb holds only the in-frame ones, with some missing. The table shows a few hundred thousand clones, with approximately 88% occurring only once. The sequenced material came from peripheral blood. These receptors were obtained from a woman in her 70s with COVID-19, enrolled during active disease.

The J gene is TRBJ1-5, the V gene TRBV28, with 8 bases aligning to TRBD1. This CDR3 is 15 amino acids long. Trimming took 5 bases from V and 7 from J; bases not matched to a gene: 10. The germline gives CDR1 MDHEN, CDR2 SYDVKM. In nucleotides, the CDR3 is TGTGCCAGCAGTCAACAGGACAGGGTGCGACAGCCCCAGCATTTT. Translation gives CASSQQDRVRQPQHF.

The V gene is TRBV5-1, the J gene TRBJ2-1; 13 nucleotides line up with TRBD2. This CDR3 contains 20 residues. Germline trimming cut 2 bases from V and 0 bases from J; bases unmatched to any gene: 11. Looked up from germline, CDR1 is SGHRS and CDR2 is YFSETQ. CDR3 DNA sequence: TGCGCCAGCAGCTTTTCCCTTTCGGGACTAGCGGGACCCTCCTACAATGAGCAGTTCTTC. Residues: CASSFSLSGLAGPSYNEQFF.

V gene TRBV5-8 combines with J gene TRBJ1-2; D is ambiguous. Germline V lookup: CDR1 SGHTS, CDR2 YDEGEE. V gave up 4 bases and J gave up 5 bases, with 15 bases separating them. This CDR3 is 14 amino acids long. Written as DNA, the CDR3 is TGTGCCAGCAGCCCAGTCCTGGGCCCGTATGGCTACACCTTC. As protein: CASSPVLGPYGYTF.

V gene TRBV11-3 combines with J gene TRBJ2-5; perhaps TRBD2 as D (6 bases). The V end lost 4 bases, the J end lost 4 bases, and 22 bases lay between the germline ends. From germline, CDR1 is SGHNT and CDR2 YENEEA. The CDR3 has 17 amino acids. CDR3 DNA: TGTGCCAGCAGCTCACTTTTTGGGGTGGCGGGGATAGAGACCCAGTACTTC. Its protein product is CASSSLFGVAGIETQYF.

The chain joins TRBV27 to TRBJ2-1; 8 nucleotides agree with TRBD2. This CDR3 region has 14 residues. Germline-derived CDR1 and CDR2 are MNHEY and SMNVEV (reference sequence). Trimming removed 6 bases from V and 9 bases from J; junction bases left unmatched: 10. CDR3 amino acids: CASRLSGSGGEQFF. In nucleotides, the CDR3 is TGTGCCAGCAGGCTCAGCGGGAGTGGGGGTGAGCAGTTCTTC.

This clone turned up a few times. The chain carries TRBV7-2 and TRBJ2-3, with TRBD2 as a possible D gene (5 bases). This CDR3 contains 16 residues. The ends were cut back, 5 bases at V and 0 bases at J, with 15 bases in the middle. Germline loops: CDR1 SGHTA, CDR2 FQGNSA. This CDR3 is CASSIGVGRSTDTQYF. The CDR3 bases are TGTGCCAGCAGCATCGGGGTAGGTCGGAGCACAGATACGCAGTATTTT. Filled out from reference TRBV7-2 and TRBJ2-3, the complete variable domain reads GAGVSQSPSNKVTEKGKDVELRCDPISGHTALYWYRQSLGQGLEFLIYFQGNSAPDKSGLPSDRFSAERTGGSVSTLTIQRTQQEDSAVYLCASSIGVGRSTDTQYFGPGTRLTVL.

The CDR3 coding sequence is TGTGCCAGCAGCTCTAGGGACTTCTCCAATGAGCAGTTCTTC. As protein: CASSSRDFSNEQFF. V gene TRBV5-4 combines with J gene TRBJ2-1, with D perhaps TRBD2 (6 bases). CDR3 length: 14 residues. Germline V gene lookup returns CDR1 SGHNT and CDR2 YYREEE (reference sequence). The ends were cut back, 3 bases at V and 6 bases at J, with 13 bases in the middle.

The J gene is TRBJ1-3, the V gene TRBV6-1, with D unresolved. V shed 2 bases and J shed 0 bases, with 5 bases lying between them. The CDR3 totals 14 residues. Germline lookup yields CDR1 MNHNS and CDR2 SASEGT. CDR3 loop: CASSEPGSGNTIYF. CDR3 in DNA: TGTGCCAGCAGTGAACCAGGCTCTGGAAACACCATATATTTT.

This chain connects TRBV7-3 to TRBJ2-3, with 7 bases matching TRBD2. Germline CDR1 SGHTA, CDR2 FQGTGA. The V gene end was trimmed by 10 bases and the J gene end by 0 bases; junction bases not matched to a gene: 7. The CDR3 has 14 residues. CDR3 nucleotide sequence: TGTGCCACCTCTAGCGGCGCGAGCACAGATACGCAGTATTTT. Amino acid sequence: CATSSGASTDTQYF.

This clone was detected a few times. The CDR3 DNA reads TGCGCCAGCAGCCGAGCCTCGCGGGAGGGATCAGATACGCAGTATTTT. Its translation is CASSRASREGSDTQYF. The chain recombines TRBV5-1 with TRBJ2-3; 9 bases match TRBD2. The germline CDR1 and CDR2 sequences are SGHRS and YFSETQ. The junction had 10 bases not matched to a gene; V was cut back by 4 bases and J by 4 bases. The CDR3 runs 16 residues.

V is TRBV27 and J is TRBJ2-1; D unclear. CDR3 size: 15 residues. CDR1 and CDR2 (germline): MNHEY, SMNVEV (reference sequence). Trimming stripped 2 bases from V and 0 bases from J, with 8 bases between. The CDR3 spells CASSLIRSSYNEQFF. CDR3 coding DNA: TGTGCCAGCAGTTTAATCCGCAGCTCCTACAATGAGCAGTTCTTC.

The genes are TRBV12-3 or TRBV12-4 and TRBJ1-2; 10 positions agree with TRBD1. With V trimmed by 6 bases and J by 3 bases, 1 base remained unmatched. This CDR3 contains 13 residues. DNA of the CDR3: TGTGCCAGCAGGGGGACAGGGGACTATGGCTACACCTTC. Translating gives CASRGTGDYGYTF.

V usage is TRBV5-1 and J usage is TRBJ2-7, with D possibly TRBD1 on 6 matching bases. The CDR3 length is 16 residues. Deletions cut 3 bases from V and 0 bases from J, with 16 bases between. The germline V gene encodes CDR1 SGHRS and CDR2 YFSETQ. The CDR3 sequence: CASSSRNRAVSYEQYF. Written as DNA, the CDR3 is TGCGCCAGCAGCTCGCGCAACAGGGCAGTCTCCTACGAGCAGTACTTC.

This chain joins TRBV11-3 and TRBJ1-4, with a tentative D call TRBD1 (5 bases). Germline V gene lookup returns CDR1 SGHNT and CDR2 YENEEA. Between the trimmed V and J ends, which lost 5 bases and 5 bases, there was a span of 18 bases. The CDR3 covers 16 residues. The CDR3 DNA sequence: TGTGCCAGCAGCGCAACTACCGGGACTATAAATGAAAAACTGTTTTTT. As protein: CASSATTGTINEKLFF.